This T cell receptor (beta chain) was identified during a study of shared clonotypes between healthy human individuals. Study-level points and caveats: Researchers found naive subsets generally carried larger estimated richness than memory subsets. When compared with the clonotypes that were shared by all four sorted-subset donors, the non-shared clonotypes turned out to have lower generation probabilities.

Each subset's genomic DNA was shared equally among a number of immunoSEQ plates. Libraries were prepared by immunoSEQ multiplex PCR; TCRdb keeps only in-frame clonotypes and omits some of them. The sample yields over 150,000 clones, approximately 62% seen once. Turning to this clone: Its antigen is currently unknown.

CDR3 length: 14 amino acids. Germline lookup yields CDR1 SQVTM and CDR2 ANQGSEA. Unmatched junction bases numbered 6, after V lost 5 bases and J lost 5 bases. The material sequenced was memory CD4+ T cells sorted from blood. As to subset: CD45RA-negative fraction. The chain uses TRBV29-1 and TRBJ2-5; TRBD2 matches at 12 bases. The origin of this receptor is a man in his thirties or forties in good health. CDR3 sequence (DNA): TGCAGCGTTCTAGCGGGAGGGTACGGGGAGACCCAGTACTTC. Its translation: CSVLAGGYGETQYF.